Each of the 32 T cell receptor beta chains below was sequenced from the same sample in a study of blood T cell repertoires in COVID-19. Assay used: immunoSEQ multiplex PCR; TCRdb lists only in-frame clones, some missing. The sample records under 110,000 clones, around 87% being singletons. Material: peripheral blood. These receptors were taken from a woman under 40 with acute or convalescent COVID-19.

The J gene is TRBJ1-6, the V gene TRBV5-5; D is possibly TRBD1 (6 bases). Germline CDR1 SGHKS, CDR2 YYEKEE (reference sequence). The CDR3 spans 17 residues. Trimming shortened V by 4 bases and J by 0 bases, and 14 bases separated the two germline ends. The CDR3 is CASSPTGIPSYNSPLHF. The CDR3 nucleotides are TGTGCCAGCAGCCCCACAGGGATTCCCTCCTATAATTCACCCCTCCACTTT.

This clone was recorded a few times. The rearrangement uses TRBV2 and TRBJ1-6, with D maybe TRBD1 (5 bases). V lost 4 bases and J 0 bases, leaving 10 bases between the germline ends. CDR1 SNHLY and CDR2 FYNNEI come from the germline V gene. The CDR3 covers 16 residues. The CDR3 spells CASSGITGSYNSPLHF. The CDR3 DNA follows: TGTGCCAGCAGTGGAATCACAGGCTCCTATAATTCACCCCTCCACTTT.

V gene TRBV9 combines with J gene TRBJ2-3; possible D gene TRBD1, 5 bases. Trimming took 2 bases from V and 4 from J, leaving 11 bases between them. This CDR3 is 14 amino acids long. Germline V CDR1 and CDR2: SGDLS, YYNGEE. The CDR3 reads CASSVQGPPDTQYF. CDR3 sequence (DNA): TGTGCCAGCAGCGTCCAGGGCCCCCCAGATACGCAGTATTTT.

CDR3 DNA sequence: TGTGCCAGCAGCTTTCTTCAGGGGGGCGGCGAGACCCAGTACTTC. Protein: CASSFLQGGGETQYF. The chain combines TRBV5-6 with TRBJ2-5, with a weak D call TRBD1 (7 bases). The CDR3 is 15 residues long. The germline gives CDR1 SGHDT, CDR2 YYEEEE. Trimming shortened V by 2 bases and J by 5 bases, and 16 bases separated the two germline ends.

The DNA of the CDR3 is TGTGCCAGCAGCCCCCAGGGAATAGGGTTGTCTCCCTACGAGCAGTACTTC. It translates to CASSPQGIGLSPYEQYF. The chain uses TRBV7-2 and TRBJ2-7; TRBD1 is a possible D gene (5 bases). The CDR3 is 17 amino acids. The germline V and J ends were trimmed by 5 bases and 2 bases, with 22 bases remaining between them. The germline V gene encodes CDR1 SGHTA and CDR2 FQGNSA.

The gene calls are TRBV6-5 and TRBJ1-2; D is perhaps TRBD1 (5 bases). The CDR3 has 12 amino acids. V was pared by 8 bases and J by 3 bases, with 10 bases between. Germline V lookup: CDR1 MNHEY, CDR2 SVGAGI. The CDR3 DNA reads TGTGCCAGCGGGGCAGGGTACTATGGCTACACCTTC. Its protein product is CASGAGYYGYTF.

This rearrangement joins TRBV12-3 or TRBV12-4 to TRBJ2-7; D is possibly TRBD1 (6 bases). This CDR3 is 13 amino acids long. Deletions cut 7 bases from V and 3 bases from J, with 13 bases between. The CDR3 bases are TGTGCCAGCAAGGGGGAGAATGACTACGAGCAGTACTTC. Translating gives CASKGENDYEQYF.

V and J are TRBV7-6 and TRBJ1-5, with 12 nucleotides matching TRBD1. In germline, CDR1 is SGHVS, CDR2 FNYEAQ. The trim removed 6 bases at V and 6 bases at J, leaving 6 bases unmatched. The CDR3 is 15 residues long. Here the CDR3 DNA reads TGTGCCAGCAGTCCCGGGACAGGGGGCTTTCAGCCCCAGCATTTT. Translation: CASSPGTGGFQPQHF.

The chain recombines TRBV4-2 with TRBJ1-5; no clear D. Trimming took off 5 bases at V and 5 bases at J, with 10 bases between the two ends. The CDR3 loop spans 13 amino acids. In germline, CDR1 is LGHNA, CDR2 YNFKEQ. The CDR3 nucleotides are TGTGCCAGCAGCTCCTGGGCCGATCAGCCCCAGCATTTT. As protein: CASSSWADQPQHF.

This rearrangement joins TRBV6-5 to TRBJ1-1; D perhaps matches TRBD1 (5 bases). CDR3 length: 14 residues. V lost 4 bases to trimming and J lost 1 base, with 10 bases between them. The germline gives CDR1 MNHEY, CDR2 SVGAGI. In DNA, the CDR3 is TGTGCCAGCAGTTGGGGCACCCCGAACACTGAAGCTTTCTTT. Its protein is CASSWGTPNTEAFF.

The rearrangement uses TRBV30 and TRBJ1-1; possible D gene TRBD1, 5 bases. Trimming shortened V by 4 bases and J by 2 bases, and 11 bases separated the two germline ends. Germline V CDR1 and CDR2: GTSNPN, SVGIG (reference sequence). The CDR3 runs to 13 residues. CDR3 nucleotides: TGTGCCTGGATTAGGGGAATCAACACTGAAGCTTTCTTT. It is translated as CAWIRGINTEAFF.

The V call is TRBV2, the J call TRBJ1-1, with D hard to call. Per the germline V gene, CDR1 is SNHLY and CDR2 is FYNNEI. V shed 6 bases and J shed 1 base, with 12 bases lying between them. The CDR3 has 14 amino acids. The CDR3 loop reads CASSPQTTNTEAFF. In DNA, the CDR3 is TGTGCCAGCAGCCCACAGACAACGAACACTGAAGCTTTCTTT.

The chain is built from TRBV2 and TRBJ1-5; TRBD1 aligns across 8 bases. V trimming: 5 bases; J trimming: 9 bases; junction bases outside the gene matches: 9. CDR1 SNHLY and CDR2 FYNNEI come from the germline V gene. The CDR3 extends over 14 amino acids. CDR3 protein: CASSPGQGDGPQHF. In DNA form, the CDR3 reads TGTGCCAGCAGTCCCGGACAGGGCGACGGGCCCCAGCATTTT.

The chain employs TRBV5-8 and TRBJ1-6; a weak D match, TRBD1 (5 bases). Trimming pared 4 bases from V and 4 bases from J, leaving 21 bases between. Germline V gives CDR1 SGHTS, CDR2 YDEGEE. CDR3 length: 18 residues. The DNA for the CDR3 is TGTGCCAGCAGCGACGGCAGGGAACGAACGCCGTATAATTCACCCCTCCACTTT. Translated, it gives CASSDGRERTPYNSPLHF.

The V call is TRBV11-1, the J call TRBJ2-3; no clear D. The CDR3 spans 14 residues. Germline CDR1 SGHAT, CDR2 FQDESV (reference sequence). V was trimmed by 5 bases and J by 2 bases, leaving 11 bases between them. The chain's CDR3 is CASSTQVFTDTQYF. In DNA, the CDR3 is TGTGCCAGCAGCACCCAGGTTTTCACAGATACGCAGTATTTT.

V is TRBV29-1 and J is TRBJ1-2; D remains unclear. Germline CDR1 reads SQVTM; CDR2 reads ANQGSEA. With 6 bases removed from V and 8 bases from J, the gap between germline ends came to 13 bases. The CDR3 is 11 amino acids. The CDR3 region is CSVRGQLGYTF. The CDR3 bases are TGCAGCGTACGAGGGCAGCTGGGCTACACCTTC.

The chain recombines TRBV7-6 with TRBJ2-3, with 7 bases identical to TRBD2. The trim removed 5 bases at V and 0 bases at J, leaving 5 bases unmatched. Germline V gene lookup returns CDR1 SGHVS and CDR2 FNYEAQ. The CDR3 has 15 amino acids. The DNA for the CDR3 is TGTGCCAGCAGCCCCAGCGGGGCAAGCACAGATACGCAGTATTTT. Protein: CASSPSGASTDTQYF.

This CDR3 is CASTPVGDRGLYGYTF. In DNA form, the CDR3 reads TGTGCCAGCACCCCCGTTGGAGACAGGGGATTATATGGCTACACCTTC. The chain carries TRBV7-9 and TRBJ1-2, with 8 bases matching TRBD1. V lost 7 bases, J lost 5 bases, and 15 bases stayed unmatched. The CDR3 totals 16 residues. Germline lookup yields CDR1 SEHNR and CDR2 FQNEAQ (reference sequence).

This clone has only one observation. The chain links TRBV2 to TRBJ2-3; 10 bases match TRBD2. The CDR3 covers 13 residues. CDR1 and CDR2 (germline): SNHLY, FYNNEI. With V trimmed by 8 bases and J by 6 bases, 5 bases remained unmatched. The CDR3 spells CASGRAGGDTQYF. CDR3 coding DNA: TGTGCCAGCGGGCGAGCGGGGGGGGATACGCAGTATTTT.

Notes on this clone: Other DNA sequences in this specimen translate into the identical CDR3. This chain links TRBV7-8 with TRBJ1-1, with D possibly TRBD1 on 5 matching bases. Germline CDR1 and CDR2: SGHVS and FQNEAQ. The CDR3 has 14 amino acids. With 1 base removed from V and 1 base from J, the gap between germline ends came to 7 bases. The CDR3 DNA is TGTGCCAGCAGCTTAGTCGGGGGGAACACTGAAGCTTTCTTT. Translating it yields CASSLVGGNTEAFF.

This chain links TRBV7-9 with TRBJ1-2, with TRBD1 as a possible D gene (5 bases). The CDR3 has 15 amino acids. Trimming took off 0 bases at V and 3 bases at J, with 11 bases between the two ends. The V gene's germline CDR1 is SEHNR and CDR2 FQNEAQ (reference sequence). CDR3 sequence: CASSLASRVDYGYTF. The CDR3 bases are TGTGCCAGCAGCTTAGCGTCCAGGGTCGACTATGGCTACACCTTC.

The CDR3 nucleotides read TGTGCCAGCAGCTTGGGCGGGCAGGAAGCTTTCTTT. The encoded protein is CASSLGGQEAFF. The chain links TRBV11-3 to TRBJ1-1; D gene ambiguous. The germline CDR1 and CDR2 sequences are SGHNT and YENEEA. This CDR3 region has 12 residues. The V and J ends lost 3 bases and 8 bases respectively, with 10 bases between them.

The J gene is TRBJ2-7, the V gene TRBV7-3; 8 bases match TRBD2. The germline gives CDR1 SGHTA, CDR2 FQGTGA. This CDR3 comprises 15 residues. With V trimmed by 5 bases and J by 7 bases, 13 bases remained unmatched. In DNA form, the CDR3 reads TGTGCCAGCAGCCCCTCGGGGGGGGGTTTTTCGGAGCAGTACTTC. This translates into CASSPSGGGFSEQYF.

This sequence joins TRBV10-1 and TRBJ2-1; D unclear. V lost 4 bases, J lost 0 bases, and 10 bases lay in between. The CDR3 totals 15 residues. Germline CDR1 is WNHNN and CDR2 is SYGVQD (reference sequence). Here the CDR3 reads CASSVRKSSYNEQFF. Here the CDR3 DNA reads TGCGCCAGCAGTGTCCGAAAGAGCTCCTACAATGAGCAGTTCTTC.

The chain joins TRBV10-2 to TRBJ2-1, with 11 bases identical to TRBD2. The J segment lost 5 bases and the V segment lost 3 bases, leaving 9 bases of the junction unmatched. The CDR3 totals 17 residues. Germline V gene data show CDR1 as WSHSY and CDR2 as SAAADI. The CDR3 DNA follows: TGCGCCAGCAGTGATAGGGGACTAGCGGAGACACACAATGAGCAGTTCTTC. Its translation is CASSDRGLAETHNEQFF.

The gene calls are TRBV4-1 and TRBJ1-5; possibly TRBD1 for D (6 bases). V was shortened by 1 base and J by 0 bases, with 22 bases between the two germline ends. The length of the CDR3 is 20 residues. Germline CDR1 is MGHRA and CDR2 is YSYEKL. CDR3 sequence: CASSQVRGGLSAYSNQPQHF. In DNA form, the CDR3 reads TGCGCCAGCAGCCAAGTCCGCGGGGGGCTTAGTGCCTATAGCAATCAGCCCCAGCATTTT.

The rearrangement uses TRBV19 and TRBJ1-1; 12 bases fit TRBD1. In germline, CDR1 is LNHDA, CDR2 SQIVND (reference sequence). This CDR3 comprises 16 residues. V lost 7 bases to trimming and J lost 4 bases; unmatched junction nucleotides: 10. CDR3 residues: CASKRDRGRGRTEAFF. Written as DNA, the CDR3 is TGTGCCAGTAAAAGGGACAGGGGGCGCGGTCGCACTGAAGCTTTCTTT.

The chain joins TRBV5-1 to TRBJ1-4; D perhaps matches TRBD1 (6 bases). The germline V gene encodes CDR1 SGHRS and CDR2 YFSETQ. CDR3 length: 14 amino acids. V lost 3 bases, J lost 7 bases, and 13 bases lay in between. The CDR3 nucleotides are TGCGCCAGCAGCTACACAGGGCAAGGTGAAAAACTGTTTTTT. It is translated as CASSYTGQGEKLFF.

The rearrangement uses TRBV3-1 (or the pseudogene TRBV3-2) and TRBJ2-1; TRBD1 matches 9 bases. The V and J ends lost 4 bases and 3 bases, in that order; junction bases with no gene match: 7. The V gene's germline CDR1 is LGHDT and CDR2 YNNKEL (reference sequence). CDR3 size: 16 residues. As DNA, the CDR3 is TGTGCCAGCAGCCTAACCCCGGGACAGGGCTACAATGAGCAGTTCTTC. Protein: CASSLTPGQGYNEQFF.

V is TRBV5-1 and J is TRBJ1-2, with 7 bases lining up with TRBD1. Unmatched junction bases numbered 9, after V lost 4 bases and J lost 3 bases. CDR1 and CDR2 (germline): SGHRS, YFSETQ. This CDR3 is built from 15 residues. Here the CDR3 DNA reads TGCGCCAGCAGCCGTGACAGGGTATTTGACTATGGCTACACCTTC. Its translation: CASSRDRVFDYGYTF.

The CDR3 sequence: CASSVGGLTSGVDTQYF. DNA of the CDR3: TGTGCCAGCAGCGTAGGTGGATTAACTAGCGGGGTAGATACGCAGTATTTT. The V call is TRBV9, the J call TRBJ2-3; the match to TRBD2 covers 10 bases. The CDR3 is made up of 17 amino acids. J was trimmed by 5 bases and V by 0 bases; bases with no gene match: 9. Germline assignment: CDR1 SGDLS and CDR2 YYNGEE.

The V call is TRBV11-2, the J call TRBJ2-7, with 7 bases fitting TRBD1. The V gene's germline CDR1 is SGHAT and CDR2 FQNNGV. V was pared by 6 bases and J by 4 bases, with 6 bases of the junction left unmatched. The CDR3 length is 13 residues. As DNA, the CDR3 is TGTGCCAGCAGTTGGGACAGCGGATACGAGCAGTACTTC. It yields the protein CASSWDSGYEQYF.